The next 12 T cell receptor beta chains were all read from a single sample in a study of sequential checkpoint blockade in melanoma. The treatment denotes: randomized to nivolumab then ipilimumab (arm A) or the reverse (arm B). Generated by immunoSEQ multiplex PCR, the TCRdb table keeps only in-frame clones and is missing some. The table lists 15,000 to 20,000 clones, more than 60% of them singletons. The sequences come from CD8+ T cells sorted from blood (inferred from file names), collected from a patient given nivolumab and ipilimumab in sequence. These receptors were obtained from a human donor with melanoma.

This rearrangement joins TRBV5-6 to TRBJ1-1; TRBD1 is a possible D gene (6 bases). This CDR3 is built from 13 residues. Germline V gene lookup returns CDR1 SGHDT and CDR2 YYEEEE. V was shortened by 2 bases and J by 7 bases, with 12 bases between the two germline ends. CDR3 sequence (DNA): TGTGCCAGCAGCTTTAAGGGGGTAGGTGAAGCTTTCTTT. Amino acid sequence: CASSFKGVGEAFF.

This chain links TRBV9 with TRBJ1-6; maybe TRBD1 (6 bases). The CDR3 is 13 amino acids. The germline CDR1 and CDR2 sequences are SGDLS and YYNGEE. With 1 base removed from V and 9 bases from J, the gap between germline ends came to 8 bases. The CDR3 loop reads CASSVQGSSPLHF. The CDR3, as DNA: TGTGCCAGCAGCGTACAGGGGAGTTCACCCCTCCACTTT. The variable domain in full, completed from reference TRBV9 and TRBJ1-6, reads DSGVTQTPKHLITATGQRVTLRCSPRSGDLSVYWYQQSLDQGLQFLIQYYNGEERAKGNILERFSAQQFPDLHSELNLSSLELGDSALYFCASSVQGSSPLHFGNGTRLTVT.

V gene TRBV7-8 combines with J gene TRBJ2-7; 8 bases map to TRBD2. The CDR3 sequence is 15 residues long. The germline V gene encodes CDR1 SGHVS and CDR2 FQNEAQ. V shed 1 base and J 3 bases; nucleotides not matched to a gene: 5. The CDR3 DNA reads as TGTGCCAGCAGCTTAGTTGCGGGGGGCTTCTACGAGCAGTACTTC. Translated: CASSLVAGGFYEQYF.

CDR3 loop: CASSLRNNGGTEAFF. The CDR3 coding sequence is TGTGCCAGCAGTTTGAGAAACAACGGAGGCACTGAAGCTTTCTTT. The chain uses TRBV28 and TRBJ1-1, with unresolved D. The CDR3 contains 15 residues. V was clipped by 3 bases and J by 4 bases, with 15 bases between them. CDR1 is MDHEN and CDR2 is SYDVKM in the germline V gene.

Concerning this clone: Relative to the germline gene, one junction end is altered; a read error may explain this. Other DNA sequences within the sample encode an identical CDR3. The genes are TRBV13 and TRBJ2-1, with TRBD2 matching 7 bases. Germline CDR1 and CDR2: PRHDT and FYEKMQ (reference sequence). The CDR3 contains 14 residues. The CDR3 loop is CASSLAGSYNEQFF. For the CDR3, the DNA is TGTGCCAGCAGTTTAGCGGGCTCCTACAATGAGCAGTTCTTC.

The chain carries TRBV27 and TRBJ2-3; 8 positions match TRBD2. The CDR3 spans 18 residues. Germline CDR1 MNHEY, CDR2 SMNVEV (reference sequence). Losses at the gene ends were 2 bases for V and 6 bases for J; bases not matched to a gene: 16. The CDR3 loop reads CASSLISTSGPVVDTQYF. The CDR3 nucleotides read TGTGCCAGCAGTTTAATCAGTACTAGCGGACCGGTAGTGGATACGCAGTATTTT.

This chain uses TRBV14 with TRBJ2-7, with TRBD2 as a possible D gene (6 bases). Germline-derived CDR1 and CDR2 are SGHDN and FVKESK. Trimming removed 0 bases from V and 0 bases from J, with 12 bases in between. This CDR3 is 16 amino acids long. The CDR3 region has the DNA TGTGCCAGCAGCCAAGAGGGGCGGGGTAGCTCCTACGAGCAGTACTTC. As protein: CASSQEGRGSSYEQYF.

The genes are TRBV15 and TRBJ1-5; 7 bases align to TRBD1. Germline assignment: CDR1 LNHNV and CDR2 YYDKDF (reference sequence). The CDR3 sequence is 14 residues long. The trim removed 5 bases at V and 5 bases at J, leaving 6 bases unmatched. The CDR3 here is CATSPRQGHQPQHF. For the CDR3, the DNA is TGTGCCACCAGCCCCAGACAGGGCCATCAGCCCCAGCATTTT.

The chain carries TRBV19 and TRBJ2-6, with unresolved D. Trimming pared 6 bases from V and 4 bases from J, leaving 10 bases between. In germline, CDR1 is LNHDA, CDR2 SQIVND (reference sequence). The CDR3 contains 14 residues. The CDR3 region has the DNA TGTGCCAGTAGCTCGGAGTCAGGGGCCAACGTCCTGACTTTC. This sequence encodes CASSSESGANVLTF.

The gene calls are TRBV27 and TRBJ1-6; TRBD1 matches 10 bases. The ends lost 4 bases at V and 7 bases at J; junction bases unmatched: 7. Germline V gene sequence: CDR1 MNHEY, CDR2 SMNVEV (reference sequence). CDR3 length: 16 amino acids. Here the CDR3 reads CASSSWDRGRNSPLHF. In DNA, the CDR3 is TGTGCCAGCAGTTCATGGGACAGGGGACGAAATTCACCCCTCCACTTT.

This chain uses TRBV7-9 with TRBJ2-7; 7 bases agree with TRBD1. Germline V gene data show CDR1 as SEHNR and CDR2 as FQNEAQ (reference sequence). This CDR3 has 16 amino acids. V lost 4 bases and J lost 2; bases outside the gene matches: 11. The CDR3 reads CASSSDSDGTAYEQYF. For the CDR3, the DNA is TGTGCCAGCAGCTCCGATTCTGACGGGACAGCCTACGAGCAGTACTTC.

The V gene is TRBV5-6, the J gene TRBJ1-1; D uncertain. This CDR3 region has 12 residues. Trimming removed 6 bases at V and 1 base at J, with 7 bases between. The germline V gene has CDR1 SGHDT and CDR2 YYEEEE. CDR3 residues: CASNAGNTEAFF. The CDR3 bases are TGTGCCAGCAACGCAGGGAACACTGAAGCTTTCTTT.